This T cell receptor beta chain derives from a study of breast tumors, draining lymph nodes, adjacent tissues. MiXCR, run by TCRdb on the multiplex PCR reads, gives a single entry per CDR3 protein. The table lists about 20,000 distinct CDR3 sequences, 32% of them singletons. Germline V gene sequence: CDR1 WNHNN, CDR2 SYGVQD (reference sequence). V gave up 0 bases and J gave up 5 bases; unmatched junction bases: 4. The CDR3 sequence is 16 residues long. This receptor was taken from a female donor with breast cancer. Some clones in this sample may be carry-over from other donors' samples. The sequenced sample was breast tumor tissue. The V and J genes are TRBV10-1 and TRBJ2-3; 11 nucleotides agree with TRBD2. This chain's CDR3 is CASSESTSGIVDTQYF. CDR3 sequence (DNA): TGCGCCAGCAGTGAGTCGACTAGCGGGATTGTAGATACGCAGTATTTT.